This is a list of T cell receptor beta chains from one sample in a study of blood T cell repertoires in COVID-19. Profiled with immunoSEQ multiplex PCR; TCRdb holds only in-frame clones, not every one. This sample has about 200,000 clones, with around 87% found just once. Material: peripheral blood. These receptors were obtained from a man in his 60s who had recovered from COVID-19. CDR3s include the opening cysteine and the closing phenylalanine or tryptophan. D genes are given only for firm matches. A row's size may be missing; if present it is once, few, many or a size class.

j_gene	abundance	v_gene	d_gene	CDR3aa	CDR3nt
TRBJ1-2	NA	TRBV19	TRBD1	CASSMGTGAYYGYTF	TGTGCCAGTAGTATGGGGACAGGGGCATACTATGGCTACACCTTC
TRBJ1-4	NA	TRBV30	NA	CAWSWSGLEEKLFF	TGTGCCTGGAGTTGGTCGGGGTTAGAAGAAAAACTGTTTTTT
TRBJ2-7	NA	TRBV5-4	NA	CASSLGKGEYEQYF	TGTGCCAGCAGCTTAGGAAAGGGGGAATACGAGCAGTACTTC
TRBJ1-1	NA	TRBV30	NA	CAWGHRVVNTEAFF	TGTGCCTGGGGTCACAGGGTGGTGAACACTGAAGCTTTCTTT
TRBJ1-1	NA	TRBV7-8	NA	CASSFQGRTEAFF	TGTGCCAGCAGCTTTCAGGGGCGTACTGAAGCTTTCTTT
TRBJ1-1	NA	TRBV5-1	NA	CASSTRLLKADTEAFF	TGCGCCAGCAGCACCCGACTCCTCAAAGCGGACACTGAAGCTTTCTTT
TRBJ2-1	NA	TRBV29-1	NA	CSADRNEQFF	TGCAGCGCGGACAGAAATGAGCAGTTCTTC
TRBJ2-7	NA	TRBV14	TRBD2	CASSPWTSSLSYEQYF	TGTGCCAGCAGCCCCTGGACTAGCTCCCTTTCCTACGAGCAGTACTTC
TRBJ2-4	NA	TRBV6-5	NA	CASSYLNIQYF	TGTGCCAGCAGTTATCTAAACATTCAGTACTTC
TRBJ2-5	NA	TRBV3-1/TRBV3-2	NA	CASSVQETQYF	TGTGCCAGCAGCGTACAAGAGACCCAGTACTTC
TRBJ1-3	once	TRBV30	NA	CAWGPDMPSGNTIYF	TGTGCCTGGGGTCCGGACATGCCCTCTGGAAACACCATATATTTT